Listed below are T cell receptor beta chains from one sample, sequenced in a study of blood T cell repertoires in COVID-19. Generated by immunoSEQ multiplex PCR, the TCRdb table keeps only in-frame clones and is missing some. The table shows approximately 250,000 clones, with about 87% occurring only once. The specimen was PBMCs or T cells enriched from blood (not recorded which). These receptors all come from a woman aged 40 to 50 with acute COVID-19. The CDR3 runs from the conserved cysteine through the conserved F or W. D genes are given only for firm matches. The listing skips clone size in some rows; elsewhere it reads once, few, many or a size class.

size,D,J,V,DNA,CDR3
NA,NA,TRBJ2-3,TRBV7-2,TGTGCCAGCAGCCCGGCAGACTACACAGATACGCAGTATTTT,CASSPADYTDTQYF
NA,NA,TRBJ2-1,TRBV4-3,TGCGCCAGCAGCCAAAGCTGGGGGCCTAGCGGCAATGAGCAGTTCTTC,CASSQSWGPSGNEQFF
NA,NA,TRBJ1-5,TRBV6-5,TGTGCCAGCAGTAGGGGTAGCAATCAGCCCCAGCATTTT,CASSRGSNQPQHF
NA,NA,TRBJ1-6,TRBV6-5,TGTGCCAGCACCGACGGGCAGGGGTACAATTCACCCCTCCACTTT,CASTDGQGYNSPLHF
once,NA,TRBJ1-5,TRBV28,TGTGCCAGCAGTTTAGGGGGGGGCGGTCAGCCCCAGCATTTT,CASSLGGGGQPQHF
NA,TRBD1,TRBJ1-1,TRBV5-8,TGTGCCAGCAGCGTCCGGGACAGCCTAATTCAAGCTTTCTTT,CASSVRDSLIQAFF
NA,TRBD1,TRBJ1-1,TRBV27,TGTGCCAGCAGTTTAAGGACAGGGATGAACACTGAAGCTTTCTTT,CASSLRTGMNTEAFF
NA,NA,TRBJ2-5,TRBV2,TGTGCGGGGGGATTAGGGGAGACCCAGTACTTC,CAGGLGETQYF
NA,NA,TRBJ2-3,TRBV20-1,TGCAGTGCTAGTTTCACTAGCACAGATACGCAGTATTTT,CSASFTSTDTQYF
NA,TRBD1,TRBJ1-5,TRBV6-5,TGTGCCAGCAGAGGGGGCGGGCAGCCCCAGCATTTT,CASRGGGQPQHF
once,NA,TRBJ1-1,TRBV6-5,TGTGCCAGCAGTCCAACCTCATCTGGCGGCACTGAAGCTTTCTTT,CASSPTSSGGTEAFF
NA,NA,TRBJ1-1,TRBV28,TGTGCCAGCAGTTTATGGAGTTTGACGGACATGAACACTGAAGCTTTCTTT,CASSLWSLTDMNTEAFF
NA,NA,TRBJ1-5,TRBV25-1,TGTGCCAGCAGTGAATCGGGGCAGGGGCAAGGGCAGCCCCAGCATTTT,CASSESGQGQGQPQHF
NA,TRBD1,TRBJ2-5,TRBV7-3,TGTGCCAGCAGCCTCGGGACAGGGTTCCAAGAGACCCAGTACTTC,CASSLGTGFQETQYF
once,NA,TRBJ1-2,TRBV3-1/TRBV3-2,TGTGCCAGCAGCCAACGGTTTTTTGGCTACACCTTC,CASSQRFFGYTF
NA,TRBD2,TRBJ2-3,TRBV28,TGTGCCACCAAGGCATGGCAGTCTAGCGGAAACACAGATACGCAGTATTTT,CATKAWQSSGNTDTQYF
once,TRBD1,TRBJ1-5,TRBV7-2,TGTGCCAGCAGCGATAGGGACAGCCAGGCGCAGCCCCAGCATTTT,CASSDRDSQAQPQHF
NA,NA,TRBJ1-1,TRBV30,TGTGCCTGGAGTAAGTCAGTGAACACTGAAGCTTTCTTT,CAWSKSVNTEAFF
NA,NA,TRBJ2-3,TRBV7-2,TGTGCCAGCAGCTTAAGGGACACAAGCACAGATACGCAGTATTTT,CASSLRDTSTDTQYF
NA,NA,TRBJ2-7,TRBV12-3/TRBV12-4,TGTGCCAGCAGTCATGGACAGAGCTACGAGCAGTACTTC,CASSHGQSYEQYF
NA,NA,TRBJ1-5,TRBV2,TGTGCCACGGCGGGGATCTCAGGCGTTGGGCAGCCCCAGCATTTT,CATAGISGVGQPQHF
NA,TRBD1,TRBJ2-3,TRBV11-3,TGTGCCAGCAGCCTTCGACAGGGTTTGACAGATACGCAGTATTTT,CASSLRQGLTDTQYF
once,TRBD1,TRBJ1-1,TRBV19,TGTGCCAGTAGTATATGGGGACAGGTAGGAGGGAACACTGAAGCTTTCTTT,CASSIWGQVGGNTEAFF
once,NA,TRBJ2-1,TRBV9,TGTGCCAGCAGCGTAGGCCCTAGCTCCTACAATGAGCAGTTCTTC,CASSVGPSSYNEQFF
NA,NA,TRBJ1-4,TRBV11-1,TGTGCCAGCAGCCGTCAGTCTTATACTAATGAAAAACTGTTTTTT,CASSRQSYTNEKLFF
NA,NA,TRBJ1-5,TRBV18,TGTGCCAGCTCATTATCCGGGCCAGGGAACGATCAGCCCCAGCATTTT,CASSLSGPGNDQPQHF
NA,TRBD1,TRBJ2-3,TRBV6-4,TGTGCCAGCAGGGACAGGGGCAGCACAGATACGCAGTATTTT,CASRDRGSTDTQYF
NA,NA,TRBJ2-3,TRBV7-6,TGTGCCACCCACATAGCGACTAGCACAGATACGCAGTATTTT,CATHIATSTDTQYF
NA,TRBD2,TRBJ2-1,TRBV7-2,TGTGCCAGCACCCGGAGCGGGAGCGCCAATGAGCAGTTCTTC,CASTRSGSANEQFF
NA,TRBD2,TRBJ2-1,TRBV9,TGTGCCAGCAGCGCAACTAGCGGCTCATACGCTGAGCAGTTCTTC,CASSATSGSYAEQFF
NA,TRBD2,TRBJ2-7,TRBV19,TGTGCCAGTAGGTTAGCGGGGGTGACCGCCTACGAGCAGTACTTC,CASRLAGVTAYEQYF
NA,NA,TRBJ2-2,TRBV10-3,TGTGCCATCAGACCGAGTCGGGGTAGCGGAATCGCGAACACCGGGGAGCTGTTTTTT,CAIRPSRGSGIANTGELFF
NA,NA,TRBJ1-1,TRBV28,TGTGCCAGCAGTTTTGGCAGGGTCTTGAATAAGGGTTTGAACACTGAAGCTTTCTTT,CASSFGRVLNKGLNTEAFF
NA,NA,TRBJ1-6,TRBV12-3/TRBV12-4,TGTGCCAGCAGTCCTTCAGGGGAATCACCCCTCCACTTT,CASSPSGESPLHF
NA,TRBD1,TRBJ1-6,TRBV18,TGTGCCAGCTCACCGCGTACAGGGGAAGGGGGTAATTCACCCCTCCACTTT,CASSPRTGEGGNSPLHF
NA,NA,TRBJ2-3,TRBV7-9,TGTGCCAGCAGCTTAGTTTCTAATACGCAGTATTTT,CASSLVSNTQYF
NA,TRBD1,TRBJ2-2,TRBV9,TGTGCCAGCAGCAGGACAGGGGGCACCGGGGAGCTGTTTTTT,CASSRTGGTGELFF
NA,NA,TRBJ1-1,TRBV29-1,TGCAGCGTTGAGCAGGGCTTGGTGAGTACTGAAGCTTTCTTT,CSVEQGLVSTEAFF
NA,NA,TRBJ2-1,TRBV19,TGTGCCACCTCTATCGGTACAGATCCGGGGTACAATGAGCAGTTCTTC,CATSIGTDPGYNEQFF
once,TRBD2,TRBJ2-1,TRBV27,TGTGCCAGCACTCTCACCGGGACTAGCGGTTGGTTTGAGCAGTTCTTC,CASTLTGTSGWFEQFF
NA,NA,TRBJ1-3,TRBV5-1,TGCGCCAGCAGCTCCGGTACCGACTCTGGAAACACCATATATTTT,CASSSGTDSGNTIYF
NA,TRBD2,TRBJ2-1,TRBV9,TGTGCCAGCAGCGTTGACCTCCCGGGACTAGCGGGAAATGAGCAGTTCTTC,CASSVDLPGLAGNEQFF
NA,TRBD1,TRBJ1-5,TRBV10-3,TGTGCCATCAGTGAGTCGATATTTTCCAGGGGGATGGAAAGCAATCAGCCCCAGCATTTT,CAISESIFSRGMESNQPQHF
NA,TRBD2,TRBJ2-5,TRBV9,TGTGCCAGCAGCGCACCGGGACTAGCGGGAGAGACCCAGTACTTC,CASSAPGLAGETQYF
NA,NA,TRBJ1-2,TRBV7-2,TGTGCCAGCAGCTTAAACGGGGCAGGGGACTATGGCTACACCTTC,CASSLNGAGDYGYTF
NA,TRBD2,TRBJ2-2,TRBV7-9,TGTGCCAGCAGCCGACTAGCCTTGAACACCGGGGAGCTGTTTTTT,CASSRLALNTGELFF
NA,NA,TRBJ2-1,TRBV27,TGTGCCAGCAGTTTAAAACGTAGTCCCTACAATGAGCAGTTCTTC,CASSLKRSPYNEQFF
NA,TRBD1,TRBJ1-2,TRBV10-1,TGCGCCAGCAGTGAAACCGGGACAGAACCCTATGGCTACACCTTC,CASSETGTEPYGYTF
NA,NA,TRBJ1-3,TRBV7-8,TGTGCCAGCAGCTTATTAACGGTCTCTGGAAACACCATATATTTT,CASSLLTVSGNTIYF
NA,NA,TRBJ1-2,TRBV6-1,TGTGCCAGCAGTGAAGGTCATAGCTATGGCTACACCTTC,CASSEGHSYGYTF
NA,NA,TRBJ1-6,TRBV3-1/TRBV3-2,TGTGCCAGCAGCCAACCAGGGGCTAATTCACCCCTCCACTTT,CASSQPGANSPLHF
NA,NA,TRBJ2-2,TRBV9,TGTGCCAGCAGCGCCACTAGTCAGGCCGGGGAGCTGTTTTTT,CASSATSQAGELFF
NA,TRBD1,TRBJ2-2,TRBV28,TGTGCCAGCAGTTTAGGGACAGGGGGAACCGGGGAGCTGTTTTTT,CASSLGTGGTGELFF
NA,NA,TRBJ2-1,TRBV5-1,TGCGCCAGCAGCTTGAAGGTGGAGGTTATCGCCACCTACAATGAGCAGTTCTTC,CASSLKVEVIATYNEQFF
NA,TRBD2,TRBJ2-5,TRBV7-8,TGTGCCAGCAGCTATAGGGAGGGGCTGGAGACCCAGTACTTC,CASSYREGLETQYF